The present entry profiles one TCR beta chain with its context. TCRdb's copy holds only in-frame clones and misses some; the assay was immunoSEQ multiplex PCR. This table holds roughly 21,000 clones, approximately 86% found once. This entry comes from a study of a mutant IDH1 vaccine in newly diagnosed glioma. CDR1 is LNHNV, CDR2 YYDKDF, per germline (reference sequence). CDR3 length: 15 amino acids. Trimming pared 0 bases from V and 8 bases from J, leaving 13 bases between. Time point of the sample: baseline, week 1 (first vaccination visit). The treatment was: pre-vaccination baseline after standard-of-care therapy.

Sequenced material: PBMCs, taken from a glioma patient treated with radiotherapy, temozolomide or both. The receptor comes from a man aged 35 to 55 with glioma. The V call is TRBV15, the J call TRBJ1-4; D not certain. The CDR3 here is CATSRDRGSTEKLFF. The CDR3 DNA sequence: TGTGCCACCAGCAGAGATCGGGGTTCCACGGAAAAACTGTTTTTT.